These 17 T cell receptor beta chains came from one sample sequenced in a study of T cells in Graves' hyperthyroidism and ophthalmopathy. From RNA transcripts, TCR beta CDR3 regions were amplified. An initial round of RT-PCR targeting the TCR CDR3 relied on the HTBI primer set. From the multiplex PCR reads, TCRdb called clonotypes with MiXCR, one entry per CDR3 protein. This table has approximately 610,000 distinct CDR3 sequences, approximately 14% appearing once. Sequencing input: blood. These receptor sequences come from a woman aged 40 to 50 with Graves' ophthalmopathy.

The gene calls are TRBV6-2 or TRBV6-3 and TRBJ1-3; D is possibly TRBD1 (6 bases). Per germline, CDR1 MNHEY and CDR2 SVGEGT. The V end lost 2 bases, the J end lost 0 bases, and 8 bases lay between the germline ends. The CDR3 sequence is 15 residues long. The CDR3 DNA reads TGTGCCAGCAGTTACGACAGGAGCTCTGGAAACACCATATATTTT. Its translation is CASSYDRSSGNTIYF.

This clonotype has at least ten counts. The chain is built from TRBV6-1 and TRBJ2-7, with 8 bases fitting TRBD1. CDR1 and CDR2 from the germline V gene are MNHNS and SASEGT. This CDR3 is built from 15 residues. J was trimmed by 2 bases and V by 6 bases; bases with no gene match: 9. The CDR3 spells CASRPTGGSPYEQYF. For the CDR3, the DNA is TGTGCCAGCAGGCCTACAGGGGGGTCCCCCTACGAGCAGTACTTC.

This clonotype was recorded many times. The V and J genes are TRBV10-3 and TRBJ2-2; no firm D call. Trimming took 3 bases from V and 2 from J, leaving 7 bases between them. CDR1 is ENHRY and CDR2 is SYGVKD in the germline V gene. CDR3 length: 14 residues. For the CDR3, the DNA is TGTGCCATCAGTGACTACTATAACACCGGGGAGCTGTTTTTT. Translating gives CAISDYYNTGELFF.

This clonotype was counted ten times or more. V gene TRBV20-1 combines with J gene TRBJ2-5; 11 positions agree with TRBD1. The CDR3 consists of 15 residues. Germline assignment: CDR1 DFQATT and CDR2 SNEGSKA (reference sequence). V lost 0 bases and J lost 5; bases outside the gene matches: 5. CDR3 amino acids: CSARDGQGAGETQYF. CDR3 DNA sequence: TGCAGTGCTAGAGACGGACAGGGGGCCGGCGAGACCCAGTACTTC.

The genes are TRBV18 and TRBJ1-6; no clear D. Germline CDR1 KGHSH, CDR2 LQKENI. Trimming pared 6 bases from V and 9 bases from J, leaving 21 bases between. This CDR3 region has 16 residues. CDR3 sequence (DNA): TGTGCCAGCTCCCCAGCACGGACCCTTTCAATTTCACCCCTCCACTTT. Amino acids: CASSPARTLSISPLHF.

At least ten counts were recorded for this clonotype. This chain joins TRBV5-1 and TRBJ2-7; D is uncertain. This CDR3 is 15 amino acids long. V gave up 0 bases and J gave up 2 bases, with 12 bases separating them. The germline V gene has CDR1 SGHRS and CDR2 YFSETQ. The CDR3 loop is CASSLVGRGTYEQYF. The CDR3 nucleotides are TGCGCCAGCAGCTTGGTCGGTCGCGGAACCTACGAGCAGTACTTC.

This clonotype has a count of ten or more. V is TRBV20-1 and J is TRBJ2-5, with 7 positions matching TRBD2. The CDR3 has 15 residues. Germline V gene lookup returns CDR1 DFQATT and CDR2 SNEGSKA (reference sequence). V shed 0 bases and J 4 bases; nucleotides not matched to a gene: 8. The CDR3 DNA sequence: TGCAGTGCTAGAGATTCCGGACTAGGAGGAGAGACCCAGTACTTC. This sequence encodes CSARDSGLGGETQYF.

The table lists this clonotype with many counts. The chain combines TRBV19 with TRBJ2-7; a possible D gene is TRBD2 (5 bases). The CDR3 is 13 residues long. Trimming cost V 6 bases and J 0 bases, with 9 bases left between them. The germline V gene has CDR1 LNHDA and CDR2 SQIVND (reference sequence). Written as DNA, the CDR3 is TGTGCCAGTAGCTACGGGATCTCCTACGAGCAGTACTTC. Translated: CASSYGISYEQYF.

With respect to this clonotype: One junction end disagrees with the germline gene, perhaps due to a read error. CDR3 coding DNA: TGTGCCACCAGCAGGCCGATGGACAGGGGTGAAGGCTGCACCTTC. Its translation: CATSRPMDRGEGCTF. V is TRBV15 and J is TRBJ1-2, with 9 bases that match TRBD1. The CDR3 extends over 15 amino acids. Germline V gene sequence: CDR1 LNHNV, CDR2 YYDKDF (reference sequence).

Many counts were recorded for this clonotype. The chain has TRBV15 and TRBJ2-5, with 7 bases that match TRBD1. CDR3 length: 15 residues. CDR1 and CDR2 (germline): LNHNV, YYDKDF (reference sequence). Losses at the gene ends were 1 base for V and 2 bases for J; bases not matched to a gene: 4. The CDR3 DNA sequence: TGTGCCACCAGCAGAGTCGGGACAGCACAAGAGACCCAGTACTTC. This encodes CATSRVGTAQETQYF.

This clonotype occurred many times. V and J are TRBV5-8 and TRBJ1-5; 7 nucleotides match TRBD1. V shed 7 bases and J 5 bases; nucleotides not matched to a gene: 6. The CDR3 consists of 13 residues. Germline values: CDR1 SGHTS, CDR2 YDEGEE. Here the CDR3 reads CASQRQGHQPQHF. The CDR3 DNA sequence: TGTGCCAGCCAAAGACAGGGCCATCAGCCCCAGCATTTT.

This clonotype has at least ten counts. This chain uses TRBV6-1 with TRBJ2-5; D is perhaps TRBD1 or TRBD2 (5 bases each). Trimming stripped 7 bases from V and 4 bases from J, with 19 bases between. Per the germline V gene, CDR1 is MNHNS and CDR2 is SASEGT. The CDR3 has 15 amino acids. The CDR3 bases are TGTGCCAGCATCCTGACTAAAGGGGCGGCAGAGACCCAGTACTTC. Its translation is CASILTKGAAETQYF.

CDR3 sequence reads: CASRDRIDFKAFF. CDR3 in DNA: TGTGCCAGCAGGGACAGGATAGACTTTAAAGCTTTCTTT. The rearrangement links TRBV3-1 to TRBJ1-1, with 7 positions matching TRBD1. V lost 6 bases, J lost 9 bases, and 10 bases stayed unmatched. The germline CDR1 and CDR2 sequences are LGHDT and YNNKEL (reference sequence). The CDR3 spans 13 residues. The whole variable domain, filled in from reference TRBV3-1 and TRBJ1-1, reads DTAVSQTPKYLVTQMGNDKSIKCEQNLGHDTMYWYKQDSKKFLKIMFSYNNKELIINETVPNRFSPKSPDKAHLNLHINSLELGDSAVYFCASRDRIDFKAFFGQGTRLTVV.

This clonotype was detected ten times or more. The rearrangement joins TRBV6-2 or TRBV6-3 to TRBJ1-5; D perhaps matches TRBD1 (6 bases). Trimming stripped 7 bases from V and 9 bases from J, with 16 bases between. Germline CDR1 is MNHEY and CDR2 is SVGEGT. The CDR3 loop spans 13 amino acids. The CDR3 loop reads CASKTTGSRPQHF. The CDR3 DNA reads TGTGCCAGCAAGACCACAGGGTCCCGGCCCCAGCATTTT.

This clonotype has at least ten counts. V gene TRBV28 combines with J gene TRBJ2-2, with D hard to call. The CDR3 is made up of 14 amino acids. V lost 11 bases to trimming and J lost 1 base, with 14 bases between them. Germline CDR1 and CDR2: MDHEN and SYDVKM. In DNA, the CDR3 is TGTGCCGCAAGAATGGGGTGGAACACCGGGGAGCTGTTTTTT. It encodes CAARMGWNTGELFF.

This clonotype was found many times. The chain joins TRBV27 to TRBJ2-6; D unresolved. The CDR3 extends over 15 amino acids. V gave up 10 bases and J gave up 2 bases, with 15 bases separating them. Germline CDR1 and CDR2: MNHEY and SMNVEV (reference sequence). In DNA, the CDR3 is TGTGCCACCCTCCCCCGGCTTGCTGGGGCCAACGTCCTGACTTTC. This codes for CATLPRLAGANVLTF.

This clonotype turned up a few times. J is TRBJ2-5 and V is TRBV5-6; the D is unclear. The CDR3 is 14 residues long. V was pared by 0 bases and J by 1 base, with 7 bases between. Germline assignment: CDR1 SGHDT and CDR2 YYEEEE. The DNA for the CDR3 is TGTGCCAGCAGCTTGGTAGGAACCCAAGAGACCCAGTACTTC. Translated: CASSLVGTQETQYF.